This passage covers 17 T cell receptor beta chains from one sample sequenced in a study of blood T cell repertoires in COVID-19. The data were produced by immunoSEQ multiplex PCR, yet TCRdb's version contains in-frame clones alone and is incomplete. The sample lists approximately 260,000 clones, 80% to 90% seen once, with 4.1% in the top ten. The sequencing input was PBMCs or T cells enriched from blood (not recorded which). These receptors all come from a man younger than 40 with acute COVID-19.

The V and J genes are TRBV3-1 (or the pseudogene TRBV3-2) and TRBJ2-6, with D maybe TRBD1 (5 bases). This CDR3 has 16 residues. The germline gives CDR1 LGHDT, CDR2 YNNKEL (reference sequence). Trimming shortened V by 0 bases and J by 2 bases, and 8 bases separated the two germline ends. DNA for the CDR3: TGTGCCAGCAGCCAAGAAATAGGGGCTGGGGCCAACGTCCTGACTTTC. Its translation: CASSQEIGAGANVLTF.

The J gene is TRBJ1-5, the V gene TRBV19; TRBD1 matches 11 bases. The length of the CDR3 is 15 residues. The germline gives CDR1 LNHDA, CDR2 SQIVND (reference sequence). After removal of 5 bases from V and 2 bases from J, the junction contained 2 bases not matched to a gene. CDR3 protein: CASSRTGGGNQPQHF. In DNA, the CDR3 is TGTGCCAGTAGTCGGACAGGGGGCGGCAATCAGCCCCAGCATTTT. Looking up the rest from reference TRBV19 and TRBJ1-5 gives the full variable domain: DGGITQSPKYLFRKEGQNVTLSCEQNLNHDAMYWYRQDPGQGLRLIYYSQIVNDFQKGDIAEGYSVSREKKESFPLTVTSAQKNPTAFYLCASSRTGGGNQPQHFGDGTRLSIL.

The sample holds one count of this clone. This chain links TRBV28 with TRBJ1-5; no firm D call. Deletions cut 3 bases from V and 1 base from J, with 7 bases between. The CDR3 contains 14 residues. The germline gives CDR1 MDHEN, CDR2 SYDVKM. DNA of the CDR3: TGTGCCAGCAGTTTTGCGGGGAGCAATCAGCCCCAGCATTTT. Translated, it gives CASSFAGSNQPQHF. The full variable domain, rest sourced from reference TRBV28 and TRBJ1-5, is DVKVTQSSRYLVKRTGEKVFLECVQDMDHENMFWYRQDPGLGLRLIYFSYDVKMKEKGDIPEGYSVSREKKERFSLILESASTNQTSMYLCASSFAGSNQPQHFGDGTRLSIL.

The chain joins TRBV19 to TRBJ1-2, with 12 nucleotides matching TRBD1. Trimming took 3 bases from V and 5 from J; bases not matched to a gene: 4. The CDR3 loop spans 15 amino acids. Germline V lookup: CDR1 LNHDA, CDR2 SQIVND (reference sequence). CDR3 in DNA: TGTGCCAGTAGTATCGCGGGACAGGGGGCGTATGGCTACACCTTC. Residues: CASSIAGQGAYGYTF.

The chain combines TRBV3-1 (or the pseudogene TRBV3-2) with TRBJ1-5, with D possibly matching TRBD1 (5 bases). Trimming removed 2 bases at V and 4 bases at J, with 15 bases between. The germline CDR1 and CDR2 sequences are LGHDT and YNNKEL (reference sequence). This CDR3 is built from 16 residues. The CDR3 bases are TGTGCCAGCAGCCAAAGCCAGGGTCTCGGTAATCAGCCCCAGCATTTT. Amino acids: CASSQSQGLGNQPQHF.

The genes are TRBV10-3 and TRBJ1-1; TRBD1 is a possible D gene (6 bases). V shed 6 bases and J shed 5 bases, with 16 bases lying between them. Germline CDR1 is ENHRY and CDR2 is SYGVKD. The CDR3 runs to 14 residues. The CDR3: CAIRPQGLGTEAFF. CDR3 sequence (DNA): TGTGCCATCAGACCACAGGGCCTGGGTACTGAAGCTTTCTTT.

The chain employs TRBV11-2 and TRBJ1-1; D call uncertain. The CDR3 sequence is 14 residues long. The germline gives CDR1 SGHAT, CDR2 FQNNGV. V dropped 5 bases and J dropped 5 bases, with 15 bases sitting between them. CDR3 in DNA: TGTGCCAGCAGCCTCTCAACCCGAGGGACTGAAGCTTTCTTT. Its protein product is CASSLSTRGTEAFF.

This clone appeared once. The chain uses TRBV28 and TRBJ1-1; TRBD1 matches at 9 bases. Germline V gene sequence: CDR1 MDHEN, CDR2 SYDVKM. The trim removed 5 bases at V and 8 bases at J, leaving 3 bases unmatched. The CDR3 covers 12 residues. The CDR3: CASSRTGAEAFF. CDR3 sequence (DNA): TGTGCCAGCAGTAGGACAGGGGCGGAAGCTTTCTTT. Looking up the rest from reference TRBV28 and TRBJ1-1 gives the full variable domain: DVKVTQSSRYLVKRTGEKVFLECVQDMDHENMFWYRQDPGLGLRLIYFSYDVKMKEKGDIPEGYSVSREKKERFSLILESASTNQTSMYLCASSRTGAEAFFGQGTRLTVV.

Remarks on this clone: Mismatch with germline at one junction end may stem from a read error. The chain has TRBV5-1 and TRBJ2-3; D ambiguous. The V gene's germline CDR1 is SGHRS and CDR2 YFSETQ. This CDR3 comprises 14 residues. The CDR3 region is CASRRSEAKDTQYF. The DNA for the CDR3 is TGTGCCAGCAGAAGGTCCGAGGCCAAGGATACGCAGTATTTT.

A note on this clone: Other DNA sequences from this sample encode an identical CDR3 as well. The CDR3 sequence: CASSSNEKLFF. As DNA, the CDR3 is TGTGCCAGCTCTTCGAATGAAAAACTGTTTTTT. J is TRBJ1-4 and V is TRBV18; D is unresolved. V was shortened by 6 bases and J by 5 bases, with 4 bases between the two germline ends. Per the germline V gene, CDR1 is KGHSH and CDR2 is LQKENI. The CDR3 runs 11 residues.

The chain has TRBV7-8 and TRBJ2-6; tentative D call: TRBD2 (6 bases). Per germline, CDR1 SGHVS and CDR2 FQNEAQ. The CDR3 is made up of 16 amino acids. V lost 1 base and J 0 bases, leaving 7 bases between the germline ends. The DNA of the CDR3 is TGTGCCAGCAGCTTAGTCGGGGGCTCTGGGGCCAACGTCCTGACTTTC. Encoded protein: CASSLVGGSGANVLTF.

The CDR3 coding sequence is TGCGCCAGCGCGGGATCGACCGGACAGGGGGCGAAAAAACTGTTTTTT. Translating it yields CASAGSTGQGAKKLFF. J is TRBJ1-4 and V is TRBV5-1, with TRBD1 matching over 11 bases. This CDR3 region has 16 residues. CDR1 is SGHRS, CDR2 YFSETQ, per germline. Germline trimming cut 7 bases from V and 9 bases from J; bases unmatched to any gene: 14.

The V and J genes are TRBV4-2 and TRBJ1-1; 7 bases align to TRBD1. The V segment lost 1 base and the J segment 3 bases; nucleotides outside the gene matches: 5. The CDR3 is made up of 15 amino acids. CDR1 LGHNA and CDR2 YNFKEQ come from the germline V gene. CDR3: CASSQATQGDTEAFF. The DNA for the CDR3 is TGTGCCAGCAGCCAAGCGACGCAGGGGGACACTGAAGCTTTCTTT.

The rearrangement joins TRBV28 to TRBJ1-1; TRBD1 might be the D (5 bases). Germline V lookup: CDR1 MDHEN, CDR2 SYDVKM. This CDR3 is 18 amino acids long. The V end lost 2 bases, the J end lost 1 base, and 20 bases lay between the germline ends. The CDR3 bases are TGTGCCAGCAGTTTAGACGACAGTAGGGTCCAGGCGAACACTGAAGCTTTCTTT. Protein: CASSLDDSRVQANTEAFF. Full variable domain (missing parts from reference TRBV28 and TRBJ1-1): DVKVTQSSRYLVKRTGEKVFLECVQDMDHENMFWYRQDPGLGLRLIYFSYDVKMKEKGDIPEGYSVSREKKERFSLILESASTNQTSMYLCASSLDDSRVQANTEAFFGQGTRLTVV.

CDR3 loop: CASSSRGNYGYTF. CDR3 in DNA: TGTGCCAGTAGTAGTAGGGGGAACTATGGCTACACCTTC. The chain employs TRBV19 and TRBJ1-2; tentatively, D is TRBD1 (6 bases). This CDR3 spans 13 amino acids. V dropped 4 bases and J dropped 2 bases, with 8 bases sitting between them. Germline lookup yields CDR1 LNHDA and CDR2 SQIVND (reference sequence).

The rearrangement uses TRBV24-1 and TRBJ1-5; D is undetermined. V shed 5 bases and J shed 5 bases, with 9 bases lying between them. Germline CDR1 reads KGHDR; CDR2 reads SFDVKD. The CDR3 length is 13 residues. Here the CDR3 DNA reads TGTGCCACCAGTGCGCGGTCGGATCAGCCCCAGCATTTT. Protein sequence: CATSARSDQPQHF.

V is TRBV28 and J is TRBJ1-2; D is undetermined. The V end lost 6 bases, the J end lost 8 bases, and 10 bases lay between the germline ends. The CDR3 has 11 residues. Per the germline V gene, CDR1 is MDHEN and CDR2 is SYDVKM. CDR3 DNA: TGTGCCAGCAGATCCACACGCGGCTACACCTTC. Its protein product is CASRSTRGYTF.